Listed here are 7 T cell receptor beta chains from one sample, sequenced in a study of CD8 T cells in Susac syndrome. cDNA came from about 0.5 to 1 ug RNA primed by random hexamers. TCRdb re-called the immunoSEQ multiplex PCR reads with MiXCR, one entry per CDR3 protein. The table has about 180,000 distinct CDR3 sequences, 90% to 95% seen once. The source material was CD8+ T cells from PBMCs. All receptors derive from a human donor with multiple sclerosis.

The chain has TRBV20-1 and TRBJ2-7, with a possible D match to TRBD2 (5 bases). Germline V lookup: CDR1 DFQATT, CDR2 SNEGSKA (reference sequence). CDR3 length equals 13 residues. V lost 1 base and J lost 3, with 10 bases in between. The CDR3 region is CSARGRGDYEQYF. CDR3 sequence (DNA): TGCAGTGCTAGAGGACGGGGAGACTACGAGCAGTACTTC.

J is TRBJ2-7 and V is TRBV29-1; the match to TRBD1 covers 8 bases. CDR1 and CDR2 from the germline V gene are SQVTM and ANQGSEA. The CDR3 sequence is 11 residues long. V shed 7 bases and J 4 bases; nucleotides not matched to a gene: 3. The DNA for the CDR3 is TGCAGCGCCACAGGGGGGTACGAGCAGTACTTC. It specifies CSATGGYEQYF.

J is TRBJ1-4 and V is TRBV4-1, with 9 bases fitting TRBD1. This CDR3 is 14 amino acids long. CDR1 is MGHRA, CDR2 YSYEKL, per germline. The V and J ends lost 7 bases and 6 bases, in that order; junction bases with no gene match: 6. The DNA for the CDR3 is TGCGCCAGCACCAGGACAGGGGCGGATGAAAAACTGTTTTTT. This gives the protein CASTRTGADEKLFF.

The rearrangement joins TRBV28 to TRBJ2-3; D gene ambiguous. The length of the CDR3 is 15 residues. V lost 6 bases to trimming and J lost 5 bases, with 18 bases between them. The germline gives CDR1 MDHEN, CDR2 SYDVKM. The CDR3 DNA follows: TGTGCCAGCAGGGTTAGTGCGGAGTTTGGAGATACGCAGTATTTT. Translated: CASRVSAEFGDTQYF.

This clonotype appeared a single time. The chain couples TRBV6-5 to TRBJ2-5, with TRBD2 identical over 7 bases. Germline loops: CDR1 MNHEY, CDR2 SVGAGI. J lost 6 bases, V lost 2 bases, and 12 bases had no gene match. The CDR3 extends over 16 amino acids. As DNA, the CDR3 is TGTGCCAGCAGTTACCCCACTGCGGGGGAGGGAAAGACCCAGTACTTC. Residues: CASSYPTAGEGKTQYF.

The rearrangement joins TRBV30 to TRBJ2-1; 9 bases fit TRBD1. Germline loops: CDR1 GTSNPN, CDR2 SVGIG (reference sequence). V lost 5 bases and J lost 4; bases outside the gene matches: 6. CDR3 length: 14 residues. The CDR3 DNA is TGTGCCTGGGGGACAGGGATCCCTTACAATGAGCAGTTCTTC. It translates to CAWGTGIPYNEQFF.

The J gene is TRBJ1-2, the V gene TRBV3-1; no clear D. V lost 1 base and J lost 4, with 10 bases in between. Germline V gives CDR1 LGHDT, CDR2 YNNKEL (reference sequence). The CDR3 extends over 14 amino acids. CDR3: CASSQVRTVYGYTF. The CDR3 DNA reads as TGTGCCAGCAGCCAAGTTCGCACGGTCTATGGCTACACCTTC.